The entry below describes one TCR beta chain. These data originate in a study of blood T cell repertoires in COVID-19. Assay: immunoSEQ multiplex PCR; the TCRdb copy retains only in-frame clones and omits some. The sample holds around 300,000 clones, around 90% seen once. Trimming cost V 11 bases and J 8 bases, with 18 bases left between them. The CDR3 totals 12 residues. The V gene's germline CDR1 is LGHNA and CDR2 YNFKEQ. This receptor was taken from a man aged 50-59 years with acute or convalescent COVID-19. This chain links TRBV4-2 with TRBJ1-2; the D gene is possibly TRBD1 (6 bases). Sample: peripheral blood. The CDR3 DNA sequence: TGTGCCGCGGGGGCGGAGGACCTCGGCTACACCTTC. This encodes CAAGAEDLGYTF.